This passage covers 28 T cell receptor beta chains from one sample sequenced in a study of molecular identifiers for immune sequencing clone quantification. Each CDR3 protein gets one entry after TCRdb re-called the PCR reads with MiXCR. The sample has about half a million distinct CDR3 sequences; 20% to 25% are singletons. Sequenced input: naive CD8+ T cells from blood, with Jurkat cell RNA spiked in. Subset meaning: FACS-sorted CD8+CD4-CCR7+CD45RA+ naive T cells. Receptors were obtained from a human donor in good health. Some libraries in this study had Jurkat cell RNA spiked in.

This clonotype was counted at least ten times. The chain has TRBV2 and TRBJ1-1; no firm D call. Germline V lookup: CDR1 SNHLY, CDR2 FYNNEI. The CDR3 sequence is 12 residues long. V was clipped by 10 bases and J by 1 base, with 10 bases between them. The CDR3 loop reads CANSTANTEAFF. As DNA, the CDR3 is TGTGCCAACTCGACGGCGAACACTGAAGCTTTCTTT. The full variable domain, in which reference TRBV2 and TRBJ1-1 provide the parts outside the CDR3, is EPEVTQTPSHQVTQMGQEVILRCVPISNHLYFYWYRQILGQKVEFLVSFYNNEISEKSEIFDDQFSVERPDGSNFTLKIRSTKLEDSAMYFCANSTANTEAFFGQGTRLTVV.

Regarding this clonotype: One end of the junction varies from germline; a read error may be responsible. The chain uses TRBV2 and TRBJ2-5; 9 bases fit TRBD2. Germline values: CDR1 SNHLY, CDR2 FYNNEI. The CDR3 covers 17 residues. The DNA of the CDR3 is TGTGCCAGCAGTGACATAAGCGGGGGGTATTGGCAAGAGGCCCAGTACTTC. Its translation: CASSDISGGYWQEAQYF.

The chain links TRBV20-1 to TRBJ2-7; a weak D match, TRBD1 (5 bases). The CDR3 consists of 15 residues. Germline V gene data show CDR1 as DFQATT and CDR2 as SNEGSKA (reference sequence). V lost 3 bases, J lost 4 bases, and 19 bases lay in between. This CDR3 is CSARPFKDSTYEQYF. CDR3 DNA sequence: TGCAGTGCTAGGCCATTTAAAGACAGCACGTACGAGCAGTACTTC.

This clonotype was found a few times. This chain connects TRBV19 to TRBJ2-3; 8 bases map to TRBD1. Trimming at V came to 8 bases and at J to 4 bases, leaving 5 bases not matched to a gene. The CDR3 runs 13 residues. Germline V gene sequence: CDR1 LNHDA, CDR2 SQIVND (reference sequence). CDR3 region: CASDQGAADTQYF. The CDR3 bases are TGTGCCAGTGATCAGGGGGCGGCAGATACGCAGTATTTT.

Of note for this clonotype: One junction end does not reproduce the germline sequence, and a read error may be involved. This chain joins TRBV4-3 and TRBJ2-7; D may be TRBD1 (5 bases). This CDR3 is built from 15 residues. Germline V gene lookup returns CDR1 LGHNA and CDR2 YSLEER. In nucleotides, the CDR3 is TGCGCCAGCAGCCAAGATACCGACAGCCCCTACAAGCAGTACTTC. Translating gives CASSQDTDSPYKQYF.

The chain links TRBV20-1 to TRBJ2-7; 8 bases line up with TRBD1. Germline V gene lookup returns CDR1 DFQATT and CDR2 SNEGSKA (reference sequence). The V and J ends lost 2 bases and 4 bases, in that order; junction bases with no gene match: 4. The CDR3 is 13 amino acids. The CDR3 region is CSARSDRGYEQYF. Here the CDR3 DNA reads TGCAGTGCTAGATCTGACAGGGGTTACGAGCAGTACTTC.

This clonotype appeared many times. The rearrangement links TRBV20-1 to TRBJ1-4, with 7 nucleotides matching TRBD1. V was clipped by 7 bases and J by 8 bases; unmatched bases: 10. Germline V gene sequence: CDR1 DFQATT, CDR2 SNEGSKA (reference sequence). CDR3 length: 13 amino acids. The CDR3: CSVHRGGSEKLFF. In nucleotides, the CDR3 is TGCAGTGTCCACAGGGGAGGTAGCGAAAAACTGTTTTTT.

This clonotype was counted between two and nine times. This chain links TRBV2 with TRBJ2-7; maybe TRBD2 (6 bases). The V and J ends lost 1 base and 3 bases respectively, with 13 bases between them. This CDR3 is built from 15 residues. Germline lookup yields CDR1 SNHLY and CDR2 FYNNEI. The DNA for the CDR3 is TGTGCCAGCAGTGAAGTGCTAGCGATCAACTACGAGCAGTACTTC. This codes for CASSEVLAINYEQYF.

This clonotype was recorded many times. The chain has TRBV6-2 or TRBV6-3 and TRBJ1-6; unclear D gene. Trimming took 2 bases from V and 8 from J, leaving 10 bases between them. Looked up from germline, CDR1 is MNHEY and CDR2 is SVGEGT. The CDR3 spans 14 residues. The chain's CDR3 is CASSYGPNYSPLHF. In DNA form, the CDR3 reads TGTGCCAGCAGTTACGGTCCGAACTATTCACCCCTCCACTTT.

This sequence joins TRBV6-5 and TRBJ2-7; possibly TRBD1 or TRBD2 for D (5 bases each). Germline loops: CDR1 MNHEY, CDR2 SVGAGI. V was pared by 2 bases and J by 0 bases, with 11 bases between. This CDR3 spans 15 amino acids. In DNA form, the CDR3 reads TGTGCCAGCAGTTACGGGGACGGGACCTCCTACGAGCAGTACTTC. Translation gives CASSYGDGTSYEQYF.

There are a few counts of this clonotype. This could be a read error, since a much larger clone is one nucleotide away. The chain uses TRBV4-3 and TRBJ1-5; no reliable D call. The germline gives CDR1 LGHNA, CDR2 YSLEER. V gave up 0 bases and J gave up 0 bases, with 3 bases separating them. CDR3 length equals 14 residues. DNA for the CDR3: TGCGCCAGCAGCCAAGATGATAGCAATCAGCCCCAGCATTTT. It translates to CASSQDDSNQPQHF.

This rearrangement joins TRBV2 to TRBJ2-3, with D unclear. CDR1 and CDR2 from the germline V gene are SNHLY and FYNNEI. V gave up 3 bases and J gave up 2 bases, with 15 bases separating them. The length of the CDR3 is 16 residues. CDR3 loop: CASSEYVRETTDTQYF. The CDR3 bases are TGTGCCAGCAGTGAGTACGTTAGGGAAACCACAGATACGCAGTATTTT.

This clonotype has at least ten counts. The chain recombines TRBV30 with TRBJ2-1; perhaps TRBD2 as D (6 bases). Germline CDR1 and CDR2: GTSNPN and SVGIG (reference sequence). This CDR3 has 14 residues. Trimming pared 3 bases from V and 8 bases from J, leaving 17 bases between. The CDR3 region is CAWSATSKVDEQFF. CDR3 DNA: TGTGCCTGGAGCGCGACTAGTAAGGTCGATGAGCAGTTCTTC.

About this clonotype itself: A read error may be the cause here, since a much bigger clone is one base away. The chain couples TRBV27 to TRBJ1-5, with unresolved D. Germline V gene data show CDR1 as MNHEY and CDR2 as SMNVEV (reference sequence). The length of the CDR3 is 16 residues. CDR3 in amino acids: CASSSLNGFPNKPQHF. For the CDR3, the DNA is TGTGCCAGCAGTTCGCTCAACGGGTTTCCCAATAAGCCCCAGCATTTT.

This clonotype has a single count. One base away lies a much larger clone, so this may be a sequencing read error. The CDR3 sequence: CASRFDGNSGANILTF. In nucleotides, the CDR3 is TGTGCCAGCAGATTTGATGGTAACTCTGGGGCCAACATCCTGACTTTC. V and J are TRBV6-2 or TRBV6-3 and TRBJ2-6; TRBD1 might be the D (5 bases). CDR1 and CDR2 from the germline V gene are MNHEY and SVGEGT. The CDR3 totals 16 residues.

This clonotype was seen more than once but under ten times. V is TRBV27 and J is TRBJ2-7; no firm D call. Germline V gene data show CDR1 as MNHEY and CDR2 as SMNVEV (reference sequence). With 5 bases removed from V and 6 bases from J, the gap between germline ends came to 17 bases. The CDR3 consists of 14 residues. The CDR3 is CASSPLTGLGEQYF. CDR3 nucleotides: TGTGCCAGCAGTCCACTTACGGGTCTAGGCGAGCAGTACTTC.

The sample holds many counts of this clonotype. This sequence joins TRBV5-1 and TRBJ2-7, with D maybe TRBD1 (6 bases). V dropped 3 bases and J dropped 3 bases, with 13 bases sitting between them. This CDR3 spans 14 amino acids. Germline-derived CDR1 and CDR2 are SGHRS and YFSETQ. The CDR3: CASSSRDNNYEQYF. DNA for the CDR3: TGCGCCAGCAGCTCCCGGGACAACAACTACGAGCAGTACTTC. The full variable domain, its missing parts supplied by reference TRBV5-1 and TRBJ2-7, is KAGVTQTPRYLIKTRGQQVTLSCSPISGHRSVSWYQQTPGQGLQFLFEYFSETQRNKGNFPGRFSGRQFSNSRSEMNVSTLELGDSALYLCASSSRDNNYEQYFGPGTRLTVT.

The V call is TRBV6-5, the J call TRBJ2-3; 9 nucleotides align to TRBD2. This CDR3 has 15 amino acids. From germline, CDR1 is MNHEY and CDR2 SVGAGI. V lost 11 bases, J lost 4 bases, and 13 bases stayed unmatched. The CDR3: CAGMIASGVADTQYF. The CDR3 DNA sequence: TGTGCCGGCATGATCGCTAGCGGGGTCGCAGATACGCAGTATTTT.

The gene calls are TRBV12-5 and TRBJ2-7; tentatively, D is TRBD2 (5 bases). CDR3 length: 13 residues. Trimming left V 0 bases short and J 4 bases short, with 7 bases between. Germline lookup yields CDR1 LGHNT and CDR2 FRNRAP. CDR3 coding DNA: TGTGCTAGTGGTTTGGTACTAGGATACGAGCAGTACTTC. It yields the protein CASGLVLGYEQYF.

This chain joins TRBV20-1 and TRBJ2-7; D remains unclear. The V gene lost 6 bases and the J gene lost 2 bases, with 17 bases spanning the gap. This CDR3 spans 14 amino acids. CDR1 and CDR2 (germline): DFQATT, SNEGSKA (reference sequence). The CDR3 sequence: CSAPRLSTTYEQYF. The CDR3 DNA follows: TGCAGTGCCCCTCGACTTTCAACCACCTACGAGCAGTACTTC.

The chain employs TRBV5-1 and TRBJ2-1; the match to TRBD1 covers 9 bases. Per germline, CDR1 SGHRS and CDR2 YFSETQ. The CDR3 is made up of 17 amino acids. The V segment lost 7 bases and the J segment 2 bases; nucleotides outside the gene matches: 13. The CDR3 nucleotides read TGCGCCAGCGGCTCCCGAAACAGACAGGGGGCCTACAATGAGCAGTTCTTC. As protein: CASGSRNRQGAYNEQFF.

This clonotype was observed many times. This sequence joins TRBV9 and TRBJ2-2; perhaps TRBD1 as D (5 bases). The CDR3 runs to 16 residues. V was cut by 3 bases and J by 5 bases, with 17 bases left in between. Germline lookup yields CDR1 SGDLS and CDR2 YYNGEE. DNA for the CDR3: TGTGCCAGCAGCGCTTTCGACAGTTACAATACCGGGGAGCTGTTTTTT. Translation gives CASSAFDSYNTGELFF.

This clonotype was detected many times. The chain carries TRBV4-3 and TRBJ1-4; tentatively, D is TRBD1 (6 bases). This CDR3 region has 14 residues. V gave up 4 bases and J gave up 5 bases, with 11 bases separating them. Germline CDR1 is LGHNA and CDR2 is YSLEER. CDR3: CASSPEDRNEKLFF. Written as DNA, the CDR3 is TGCGCCAGCAGCCCAGAAGACAGGAATGAAAAACTGTTTTTT.

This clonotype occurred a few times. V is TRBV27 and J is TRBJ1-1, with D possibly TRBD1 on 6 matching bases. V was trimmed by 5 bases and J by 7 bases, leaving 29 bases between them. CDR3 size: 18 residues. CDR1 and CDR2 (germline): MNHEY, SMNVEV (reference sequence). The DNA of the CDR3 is TGTGCCAGCAGTACCCACCCTGCTCGACAGGACCACGGGAATGAAGCTTTCTTT. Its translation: CASSTHPARQDHGNEAFF.

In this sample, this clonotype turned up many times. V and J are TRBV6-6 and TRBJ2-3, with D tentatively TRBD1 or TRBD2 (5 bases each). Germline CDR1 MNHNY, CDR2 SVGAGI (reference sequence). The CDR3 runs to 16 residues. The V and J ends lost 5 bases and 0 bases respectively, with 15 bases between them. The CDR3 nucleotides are TGTGCCAGCAGTGACAGAGCGGACACTAGCACAGATACGCAGTATTTT. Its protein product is CASSDRADTSTDTQYF.

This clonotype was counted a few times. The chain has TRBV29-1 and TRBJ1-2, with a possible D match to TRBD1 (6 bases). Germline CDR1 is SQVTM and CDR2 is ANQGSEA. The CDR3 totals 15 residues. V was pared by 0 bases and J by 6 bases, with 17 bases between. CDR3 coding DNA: TGCAGCGTTGAAGAGGGGAGGGGGTTTGGCCATGGCTACACCTTC. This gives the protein CSVEEGRGFGHGYTF.

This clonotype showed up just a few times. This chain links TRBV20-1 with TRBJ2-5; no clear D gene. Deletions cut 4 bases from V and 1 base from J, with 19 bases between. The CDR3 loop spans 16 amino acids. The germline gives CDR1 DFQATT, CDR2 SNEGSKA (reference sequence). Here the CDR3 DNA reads TGCAGTGCTACCGTGCCTCAGGATATTATCCAAGAGACCCAGTACTTC. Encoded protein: CSATVPQDIIQETQYF.

For the CDR3, the DNA is TGTGCCAGCAGCTACTACGGGGGGGCCACCGGGGAGCTGTTTTTT. Its protein is CASSYYGGATGELFF. V gene TRBV7-7 combines with J gene TRBJ2-2, with 8 bases fitting TRBD2. V dropped 4 bases and J dropped 4; count of bases not matched to a gene: 5. The CDR3 is made up of 15 amino acids. Per the germline V gene, CDR1 is SSHAT and CDR2 is FNYEAQ (reference sequence).